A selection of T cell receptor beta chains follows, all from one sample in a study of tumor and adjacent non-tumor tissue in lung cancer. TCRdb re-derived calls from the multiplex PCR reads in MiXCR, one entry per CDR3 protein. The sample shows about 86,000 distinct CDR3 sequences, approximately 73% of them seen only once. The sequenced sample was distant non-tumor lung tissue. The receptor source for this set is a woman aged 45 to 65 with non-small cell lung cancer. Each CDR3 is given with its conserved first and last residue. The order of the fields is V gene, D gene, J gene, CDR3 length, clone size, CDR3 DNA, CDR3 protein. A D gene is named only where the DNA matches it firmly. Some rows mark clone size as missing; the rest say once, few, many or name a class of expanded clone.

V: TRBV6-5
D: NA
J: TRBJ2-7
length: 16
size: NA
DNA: TGTACCAGCAGTAAATCAGGGCCCCTGGGGGGTCACGAGCAGTACTTC
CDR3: CTSSKSGPLGGHEQYF

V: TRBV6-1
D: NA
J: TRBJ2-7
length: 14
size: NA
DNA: TGTGCCAGCAATGAATCCACAAGCGGCTACGAGCAGTACTTC
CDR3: CASNESTSGYEQYF

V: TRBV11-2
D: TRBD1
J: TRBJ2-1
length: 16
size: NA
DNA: TGTGCCAGCAGCATAGAGGCAGGACAGGGCATGAATGAGCAGTTCTTC
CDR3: CASSIEAGQGMNEQFF

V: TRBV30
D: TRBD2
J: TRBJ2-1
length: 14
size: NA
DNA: TGTGCGGGGGGGGGAGCGGGATACGTCAATGAGCAGTTCTTC
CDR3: CAGGGAGYVNEQFF

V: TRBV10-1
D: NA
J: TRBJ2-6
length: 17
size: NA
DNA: TGCGCCAGCAGCTACGGGGATCACTGCTCTGGGGCCAACGTCCTGACTTTC
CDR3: CASSYGDHCSGANVLTF

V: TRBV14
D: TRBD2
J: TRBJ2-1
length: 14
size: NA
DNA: TGTGCCAGCAGCCAAGAACGACTAGCGGGGAGGCACTTCTTC
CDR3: CASSQERLAGRHFF

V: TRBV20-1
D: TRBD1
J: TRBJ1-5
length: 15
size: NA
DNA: TGCAGTGCAGAAAGGACAGGAAGTAGAAATCAGCCCCAGCATTTT
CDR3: CSAERTGSRNQPQHF

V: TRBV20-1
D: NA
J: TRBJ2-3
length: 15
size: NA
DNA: TGCAGTGCACAGGACCCAGGGCGGGGCACAGATACGCATTATTTT
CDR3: CSAQDPGRGTDTHYF

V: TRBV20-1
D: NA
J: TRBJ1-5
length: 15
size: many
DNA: TGCAGTGCTAAAACTTTGGGGGACCCTTATCAGCCCCAGCATTTT
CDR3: CSAKTLGDPYQPQHF

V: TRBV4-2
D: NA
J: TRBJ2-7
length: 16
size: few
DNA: TGTGCCAACAGCCATGTAGTAGGGGCGGCCCCCTACGAGCAGTACTTC
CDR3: CANSHVVGAAPYEQYF

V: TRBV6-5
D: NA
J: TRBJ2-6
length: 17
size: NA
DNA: TGTGCAAGCAGTTACTCGAGTGACAACTATGGGGCCAACGTCCTGACTTTC
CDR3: CASSYSSDNYGANVLTF

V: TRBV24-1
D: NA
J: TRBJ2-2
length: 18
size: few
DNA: TGTGCCACCAGTGATTTCCGATCGGCGGGAAGGAACACCGGGGAGCTGTTTTTT
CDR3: CATSDFRSAGRNTGELFF

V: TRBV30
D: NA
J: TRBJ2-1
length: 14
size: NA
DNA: TGTCCCTGGAGGCTAAGCCTTACAATCAATGTGCAGTTCTTC
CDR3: CPWRLSLTINVQFF

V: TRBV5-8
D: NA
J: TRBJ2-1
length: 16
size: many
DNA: TGTGCCAGCAGCGCGATGAGAGGGGGGGAGAGGTATGAGCAGTTCTTC
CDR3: CASSAMRGGERYEQFF

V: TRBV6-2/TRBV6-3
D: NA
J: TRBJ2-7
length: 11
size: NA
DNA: TGTGCCAGTAGTTATTGGGACAAGCAGTACTTC
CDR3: CASSYWDKQYF

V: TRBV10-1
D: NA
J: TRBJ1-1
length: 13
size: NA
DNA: TGCGCCAGTAACCCCGACAGGTGCGCTGAAGCTTTCTTT
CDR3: CASNPDRCAEAFF

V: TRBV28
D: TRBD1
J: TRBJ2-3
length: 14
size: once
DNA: TGTGCCAGCAACACCGACAGGGTGACAGATATGCAGTATTTT
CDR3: CASNTDRVTDMQYF

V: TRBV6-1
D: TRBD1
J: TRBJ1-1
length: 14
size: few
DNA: TGTACCAGCCCAGGGCGGGACAGGGGCACTGAAGCTTTCTTT
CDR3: CTSPGRDRGTEAFF

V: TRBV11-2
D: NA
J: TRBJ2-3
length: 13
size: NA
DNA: TGTGCCATCGGCCTAGGGTCGGAGGATACGCAGTATTTT
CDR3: CAIGLGSEDTQYF

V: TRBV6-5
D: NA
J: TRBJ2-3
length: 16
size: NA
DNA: TGTACCAGTAGTCCCCCGCGGCCGGGAGCGGCAGATACGCAGTATTTT
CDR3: CTSSPPRPGAADTQYF

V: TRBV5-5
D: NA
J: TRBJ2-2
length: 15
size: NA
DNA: TGTGCCAGCAGCTTGATGAGAAGGAACACCGGGGATCTGTTTTTT
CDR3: CASSLMRRNTGDLFF

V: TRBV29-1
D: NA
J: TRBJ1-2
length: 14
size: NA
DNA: TGCAGCGCTGAACGGCATCATAGCCAGTATGGCTACACCTTC
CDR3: CSAERHHSQYGYTF

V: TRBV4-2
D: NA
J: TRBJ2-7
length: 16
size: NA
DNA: TGTGCGAGAAGCCATGCAGTAGAGGCGGTCCCATACGAGCAGTACTTC
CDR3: CARSHAVEAVPYEQYF

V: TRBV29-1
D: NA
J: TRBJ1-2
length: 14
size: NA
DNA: TGCAGCGTTGAAGAGGACCTTGATTCGAATGGCTACGCTTTC
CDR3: CSVEEDLDSNGYAF